The next 15 T cell receptor beta chains were all read from a single sample in a study of spatial heterogeneity in lung cancer. Study findings and constraints: One measure, the expanded intratumoral alpha and beta TCR count, tracked tumor mutation counts.

These receptors lack a known antigen. Time point indicated: sample taken at primary tumor resection. MiXCR, run by TCRdb on the 5' RACE reads, gives a single entry per CDR3 protein. The sample lists some 11,000 distinct CDR3 sequences, around 5% occurring once. This sample comprised lung tumor tissue, obtained at surgery. These receptors were collected from a male donor with early-stage non-small cell lung cancer.

The sample holds many counts of this clonotype. V usage is TRBV27 and J usage is TRBJ2-3; weak D call: TRBD2 (7 bases). V was clipped by 2 bases and J by 6 bases, with 18 bases between them. The CDR3 loop spans 16 amino acids. Per the germline V gene, CDR1 is MNHEY and CDR2 is SMNVEV (reference sequence). CDR3 residues: CASSLNLGGAGDTQYF. The CDR3 bases are TGTGCCAGCAGTTTAAACCTAGGGGGGGCAGGCGATACGCAGTATTTT.

This clonotype was detected many times. V usage is TRBV20-1 and J usage is TRBJ2-5, with D possibly being TRBD1 or TRBD2 (7 bases each). Trimming cost V 0 bases and J 4 bases, with 18 bases left between them. The CDR3 is made up of 16 amino acids. CDR1 DFQATT and CDR2 SNEGSKA come from the germline V gene (reference sequence). The CDR3 reads CSARDHAGGVAETQYF. CDR3 nucleotide sequence: TGCAGTGCTAGAGATCACGCAGGGGGGGTTGCAGAGACCCAGTACTTC.

This clonotype was detected ten times or more. The chain links TRBV7-2 to TRBJ2-3, with 11 bases matching TRBD2. CDR1 SGHTA and CDR2 FQGNSA come from the germline V gene. Trimming at V came to 6 bases and at J to 5 bases, leaving 7 bases not matched to a gene. The CDR3 runs to 15 residues. CDR3 coding DNA: TGTGCCAGCAGGGCTACTAGCGGGAGAGGAGATACGCAGTATTTT. Amino acids: CASRATSGRGDTQYF.

This clonotype occurred many times. The rearrangement links TRBV12-3 or TRBV12-4 to TRBJ2-1, with D uncertain. This CDR3 contains 15 residues. V shed 3 bases and J shed 6 bases, with 15 bases lying between them. The CDR3 is CASSLIQDRRNEQFF. CDR3 bases: TGTGCCAGCAGTTTGATCCAGGATCGCCGCAATGAGCAGTTCTTC.

This clonotype was counted many times. The chain employs TRBV12-3 or TRBV12-4 and TRBJ1-1; D is undetermined. The CDR3 length is 15 residues. Trimming cost V 3 bases and J 5 bases, with 16 bases left between them. The CDR3 loop reads CASSFRQRENTEAFF. In DNA form, the CDR3 reads TGTGCCAGCAGTTTTAGACAACGCGAGAATACTGAAGCTTTCTTT.

This clonotype was observed many times. The rearrangement uses TRBV20-1 and TRBJ1-5; D remains unclear. In germline, CDR1 is DFQATT, CDR2 SNEGSKA (reference sequence). V was shortened by 0 bases and J by 1 base, with 7 bases between the two germline ends. The CDR3 contains 14 residues. DNA of the CDR3: TGCAGTGCTAGAGATCGAGGAAGCAATCAGCCCCAGCATTTT. It is translated as CSARDRGSNQPQHF.

In its sample, this clonotype was seen many times. The chain has TRBV7-2 and TRBJ1-2; 8 bases fit TRBD1. The CDR3 spans 14 residues. V lost 1 base, J lost 7 bases, and 5 bases stayed unmatched. Per the germline V gene, CDR1 is SGHTA and CDR2 is FQGNSA. The CDR3 region has the DNA TGTGCCAGCAGCTTAGGGCAGGGGGCGAGTGGCTACACCTTC. This codes for CASSLGQGASGYTF.

This clonotype was observed at least ten times. This chain uses TRBV20-1 with TRBJ2-3, with a tentative D call TRBD1 (6 bases). The CDR3 has 14 residues. With 6 bases removed from V and 0 bases from J, the gap between germline ends came to 13 bases. CDR1 DFQATT and CDR2 SNEGSKA come from the germline V gene (reference sequence). The CDR3 DNA reads TGCAGTGCCCCTGGGGACACTAGCACAGATACGCAGTATTTT. Amino acids: CSAPGDTSTDTQYF.

This clonotype was observed at least ten times. This chain joins TRBV10-1 and TRBJ2-7; 7 positions match TRBD1. Trimming removed 5 bases from V and 6 bases from J; junction bases left unmatched: 4. The CDR3 runs 12 residues. CDR1 is WNHNN, CDR2 SYGVQD, per germline (reference sequence). The CDR3 is CASSTTGTEQYF. CDR3 coding DNA: TGCGCCAGCAGTACGACAGGGACCGAGCAGTACTTC.

There are many counts of this clonotype. The chain recombines TRBV6-5 with TRBJ1-1; D is possibly TRBD1 (5 bases). The CDR3 is made up of 13 amino acids. V lost 6 bases and J 1 base, leaving 9 bases between the germline ends. Germline CDR1 MNHEY, CDR2 SVGAGI. The chain's CDR3 is CASRWGENTEAFF. The CDR3 DNA reads TGTGCCAGCAGGTGGGGGGAGAACACTGAAGCTTTCTTT.

This clonotype was recorded a few times. The rearrangement joins TRBV6-5 to TRBJ2-4; 8 bases match TRBD1. From germline, CDR1 is MNHEY and CDR2 SVGAGI. This CDR3 has 18 amino acids. The V segment lost 5 bases and the J segment 1 base; nucleotides outside the gene matches: 13. CDR3 nucleotides: TGTGCCAGCAGTACCAGCTTTGACAGGGGCCTGGCCAAAAACATTCAGTACTTC. As protein: CASSTSFDRGLAKNIQYF.

This clonotype was detected ten times or more. The gene calls are TRBV6-6 and TRBJ1-4; 7 bases align to TRBD1. V trimming: 5 bases; J trimming: 8 bases; junction bases outside the gene matches: 11. CDR3 length equals 15 residues. Germline assignment: CDR1 MNHNY and CDR2 SVGAGI (reference sequence). This CDR3 is CASSPRPRGLEKLFF. In DNA, the CDR3 is TGTGCCAGCAGTCCCCGCCCCAGGGGGTTGGAAAAACTGTTTTTT.

By sample share, this clonotype is medium-sized. The chain joins TRBV20-1 to TRBJ2-7; TRBD1 might be the D (5 bases). The CDR3 loop spans 15 amino acids. Germline CDR1 and CDR2: DFQATT and SNEGSKA (reference sequence). The ends were cut back, 2 bases at V and 2 bases at J, with 16 bases in the middle. Written as DNA, the CDR3 is TGCAGTGCTAGACCAACGGACATCCTAACCTACGAGCAGTACTTC. Translation gives CSARPTDILTYEQYF.

This clonotype appeared many times. This rearrangement joins TRBV6-5 to TRBJ2-7; D is unresolved. Trimming took off 0 bases at V and 7 bases at J, with 10 bases between the two ends. CDR1 MNHEY and CDR2 SVGAGI come from the germline V gene. The CDR3 consists of 13 residues. The DNA of the CDR3 is TGTGCCAGCAGTTACTCGAACCTGAGGGAGCAGTACTTC. Its protein is CASSYSNLREQYF.

This clonotype was detected many times. The chain has TRBV7-2 and TRBJ1-1; D is uncertain. This CDR3 is built from 13 residues. The germline V gene encodes CDR1 SGHTA and CDR2 FQGNSA. Trimming took off 1 base at V and 1 base at J, with 4 bases between the two ends. This chain's CDR3 is CASSLVENTEAFF. The CDR3 DNA follows: TGTGCCAGCAGCTTAGTGGAGAACACTGAAGCTTTCTTT.